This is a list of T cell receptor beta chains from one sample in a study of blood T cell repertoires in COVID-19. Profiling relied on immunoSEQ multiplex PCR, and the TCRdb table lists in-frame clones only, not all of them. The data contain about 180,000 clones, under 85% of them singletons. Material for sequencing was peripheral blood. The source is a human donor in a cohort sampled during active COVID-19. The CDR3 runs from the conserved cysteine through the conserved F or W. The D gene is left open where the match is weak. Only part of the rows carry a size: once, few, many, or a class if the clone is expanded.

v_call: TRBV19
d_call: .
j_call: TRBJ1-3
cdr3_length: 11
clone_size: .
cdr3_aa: CASAFGNTIYF
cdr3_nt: TGTGCCAGTGCGTTCGGAAACACCATATATTTT

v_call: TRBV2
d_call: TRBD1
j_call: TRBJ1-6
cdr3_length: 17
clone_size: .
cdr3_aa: CASSSSGTGSSASPLHF
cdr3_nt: TGTGCCAGCAGTTCCTCCGGGACAGGGTCGTCCGCTTCACCCCTCCACTTT

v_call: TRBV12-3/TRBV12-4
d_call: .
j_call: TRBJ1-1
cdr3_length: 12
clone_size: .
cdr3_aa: CATRTRQTEAFF
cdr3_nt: TGTGCCACCCGCACACGACAGACTGAAGCTTTCTTT

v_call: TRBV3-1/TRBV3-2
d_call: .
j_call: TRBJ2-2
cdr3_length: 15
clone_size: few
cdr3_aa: CASSPSDRYTGELFF
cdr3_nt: TGTGCCAGCAGTCCTTCCGACAGATACACCGGGGAGCTGTTTTTT

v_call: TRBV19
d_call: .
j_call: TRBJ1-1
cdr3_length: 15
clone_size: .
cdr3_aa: CASTPGVGAGTEAFF
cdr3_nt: TGTGCCAGTACCCCCGGGGTGGGGGCCGGAACTGAAGCTTTCTTT

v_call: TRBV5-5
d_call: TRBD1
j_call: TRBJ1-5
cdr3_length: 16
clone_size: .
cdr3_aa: CASSVFPTGENQPQHF
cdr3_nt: TGTGCCAGCAGCGTGTTCCCGACAGGGGAGAATCAGCCCCAGCATTTT

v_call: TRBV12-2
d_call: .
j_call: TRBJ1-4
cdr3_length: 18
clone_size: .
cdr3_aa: CASRLARGVPGENEKLFF
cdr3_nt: TGTGCAAGTCGCTTAGCGCGTGGAGTGCCGGGGGAAAATGAAAAACTGTTTTTT

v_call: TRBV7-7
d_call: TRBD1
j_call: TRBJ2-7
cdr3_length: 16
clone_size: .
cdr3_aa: CASSPPGQGYSYEQYF
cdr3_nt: TGTGCCAGCAGTCCTCCGGGACAGGGATACTCCTACGAGCAGTACTTC

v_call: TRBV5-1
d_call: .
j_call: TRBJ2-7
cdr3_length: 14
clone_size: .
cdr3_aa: CASSAGGPPYEQYF
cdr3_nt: TGCGCCAGCAGCGCCGGGGGGCCCCCCTACGAGCAGTACTTC

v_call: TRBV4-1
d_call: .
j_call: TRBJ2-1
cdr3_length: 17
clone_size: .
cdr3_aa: CASSQEEGRSSYNEQFF
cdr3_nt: TGCGCCAGCAGCCAAGAGGAGGGACGTAGCTCCTACAATGAGCAGTTCTTC

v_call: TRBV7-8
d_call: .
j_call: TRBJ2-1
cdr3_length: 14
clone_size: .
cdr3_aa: CASVGGRSYNEQFF
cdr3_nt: TGTGCCTCGGTAGGGGGTCGCTCCTACAATGAGCAGTTCTTC

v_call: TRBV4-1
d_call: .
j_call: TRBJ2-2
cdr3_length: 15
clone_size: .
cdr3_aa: CASSQERTRPGELFF
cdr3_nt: TGCGCCAGCAGCCAAGAAAGAACTAGACCCGGGGAGCTGTTTTTT

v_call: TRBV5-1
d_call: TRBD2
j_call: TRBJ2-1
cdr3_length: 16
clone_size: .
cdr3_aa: CASSPPRSGANNEQFF
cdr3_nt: TGCGCCAGCAGCCCCCCTCGTAGCGGGGCAAACAATGAGCAGTTCTTC

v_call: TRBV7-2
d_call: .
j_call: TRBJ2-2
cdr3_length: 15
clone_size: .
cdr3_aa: CASSVTSPRTGELFF
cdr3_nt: TGTGCCAGCAGCGTTACTAGCCCTCGCACCGGGGAGCTGTTTTTT

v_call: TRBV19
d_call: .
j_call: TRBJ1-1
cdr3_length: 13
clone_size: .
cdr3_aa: CASFPASRTEAFF
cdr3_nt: TGTGCCAGTTTCCCAGCGAGTCGGACTGAAGCTTTCTTT

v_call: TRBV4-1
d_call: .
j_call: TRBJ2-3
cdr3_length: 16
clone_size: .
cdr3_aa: CASSQGLGGSTDTQYF
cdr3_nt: TGCGCCAGCAGCCAAGGCCTGGGGGGAAGCACAGATACGCAGTATTTT

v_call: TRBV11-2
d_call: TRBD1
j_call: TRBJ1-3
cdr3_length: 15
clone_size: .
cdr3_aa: CASSRRDRGSNTIYF
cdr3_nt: TGTGCCAGCAGCCGCCGGGACAGGGGTTCAAACACCATATATTTT

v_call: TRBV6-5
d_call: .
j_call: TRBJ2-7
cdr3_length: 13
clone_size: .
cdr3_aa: CASSTGTYYEQYF
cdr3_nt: TGTGCCAGTTCCACCGGGACATACTACGAGCAGTACTTC

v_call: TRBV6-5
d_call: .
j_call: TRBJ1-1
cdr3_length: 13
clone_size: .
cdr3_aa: CASSGVGNSGAFF
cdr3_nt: TGTGCCAGCAGCGGGGTAGGGAATAGTGGGGCTTTCTTT

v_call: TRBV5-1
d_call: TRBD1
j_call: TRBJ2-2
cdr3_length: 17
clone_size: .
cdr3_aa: CASSVPFRDRGPGELFF
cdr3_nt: TGCGCCAGCAGCGTTCCTTTCCGGGACAGGGGGCCCGGGGAGCTGTTTTTT

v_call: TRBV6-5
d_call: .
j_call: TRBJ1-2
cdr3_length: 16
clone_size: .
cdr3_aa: CASSYSQTGANYGYTF
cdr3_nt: TGTGCCAGCAGTTACTCCCAGACAGGAGCTAACTATGGCTACACCTTC

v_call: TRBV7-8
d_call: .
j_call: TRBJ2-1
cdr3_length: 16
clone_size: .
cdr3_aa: CASSDSRDTTYNEQFF
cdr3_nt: TGTGCCAGCAGCGACTCCCGGGACACAACCTACAATGAGCAGTTCTTC

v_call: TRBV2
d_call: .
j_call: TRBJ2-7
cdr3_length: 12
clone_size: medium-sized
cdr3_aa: CASCLDTYEQYF
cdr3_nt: TGTGCCAGCTGTTTAGATACCTACGAGCAGTACTTC

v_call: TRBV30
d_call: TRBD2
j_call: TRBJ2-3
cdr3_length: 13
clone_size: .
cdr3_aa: CAWSLAETDTQYF
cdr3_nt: TGTGCCTGGAGCCTAGCGGAAACAGATACGCAGTATTTT

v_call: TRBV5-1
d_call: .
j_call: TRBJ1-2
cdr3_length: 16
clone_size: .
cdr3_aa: CASSFFENPQLDGYTF
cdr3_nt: TGCGCCAGCAGCTTCTTTGAGAACCCCCAGCTAGATGGCTACACCTTC

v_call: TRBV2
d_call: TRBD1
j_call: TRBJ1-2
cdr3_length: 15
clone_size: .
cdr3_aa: CASRSWDSLNYGYTF
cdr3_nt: TGTGCCAGCAGATCCTGGGACAGTCTTAACTATGGCTACACCTTC

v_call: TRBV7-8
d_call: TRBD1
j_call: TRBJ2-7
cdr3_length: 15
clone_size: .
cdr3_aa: CASSFEFGQGYEQYF
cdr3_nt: TGTGCCAGCAGCTTCGAGTTTGGACAGGGGTACGAGCAGTACTTC

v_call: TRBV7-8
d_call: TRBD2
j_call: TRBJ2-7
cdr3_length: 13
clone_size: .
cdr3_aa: CASSLGGFYEQYF
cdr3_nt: TGTGCCAGCTCCCTGGGGGGGTTTTACGAGCAGTACTTC

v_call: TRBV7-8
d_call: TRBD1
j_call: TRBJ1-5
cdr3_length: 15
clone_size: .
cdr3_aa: CASSFGQGRNQPQHF
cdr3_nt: TGTGCCAGCAGCTTCGGACAGGGCAGAAATCAGCCCCAGCATTTT

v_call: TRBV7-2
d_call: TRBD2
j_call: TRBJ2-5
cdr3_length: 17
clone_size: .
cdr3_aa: CASSLSGLAGVQETQYF
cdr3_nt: TGTGCCAGCAGCTTAAGTGGACTAGCGGGGGTTCAAGAGACCCAGTACTTC

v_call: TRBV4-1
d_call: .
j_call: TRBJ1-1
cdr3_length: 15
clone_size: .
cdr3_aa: CASSQDELLNTEAFF
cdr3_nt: TGCGCCAGCAGCCAAGATGAACTGTTGAACACTGAAGCTTTCTTT

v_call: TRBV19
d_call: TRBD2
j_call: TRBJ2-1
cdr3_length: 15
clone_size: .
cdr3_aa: CASSAGGAPYNEQFF
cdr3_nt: TGTGCCAGTAGTGCGGGGGGGGCCCCCTACAATGAGCAGTTCTTC

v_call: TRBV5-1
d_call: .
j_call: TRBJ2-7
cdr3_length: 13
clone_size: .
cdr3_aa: CASSLGRPLEQYF
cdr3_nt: TGCGCCAGCAGCTTGGGCAGGCCGTTGGAGCAGTACTTC

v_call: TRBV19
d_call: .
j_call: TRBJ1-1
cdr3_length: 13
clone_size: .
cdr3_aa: CASSIARGYEAFF
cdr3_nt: TGTGCCAGTAGTATAGCCCGGGGGTATGAAGCTTTCTTT

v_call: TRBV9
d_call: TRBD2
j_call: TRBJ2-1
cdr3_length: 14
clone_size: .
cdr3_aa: CASSGFGGAEEQFF
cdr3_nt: TGTGCCAGCAGCGGTTTCGGGGGGGCCGAGGAGCAGTTCTTC

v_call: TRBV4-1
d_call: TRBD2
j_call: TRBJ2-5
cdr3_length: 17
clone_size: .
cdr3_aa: CASSQSLGSGGQETQYF
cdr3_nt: TGCGCCAGCAGCCAGTCCTTGGGTAGCGGGGGGCAAGAGACCCAGTACTTC

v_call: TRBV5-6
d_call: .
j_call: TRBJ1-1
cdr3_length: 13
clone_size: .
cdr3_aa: CASSLAGDTEAFF
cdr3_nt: TGTGCCAGCAGCTTGGCGGGAGACACTGAAGCTTTCTTT

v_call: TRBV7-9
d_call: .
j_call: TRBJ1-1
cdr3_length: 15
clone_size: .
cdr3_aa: CASSPARGEGTEAFF
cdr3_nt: TGTGCCAGCAGCCCAGCCAGGGGAGAGGGCACTGAAGCTTTCTTT

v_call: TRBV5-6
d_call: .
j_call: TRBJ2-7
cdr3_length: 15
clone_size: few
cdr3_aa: CASSLGPQEGYEQYF
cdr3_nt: TGTGCCAGCAGCTTGGGACCTCAGGAGGGGTACGAGCAGTACTTC

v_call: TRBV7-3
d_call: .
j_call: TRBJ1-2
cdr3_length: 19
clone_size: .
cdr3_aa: CASSLTLSFSRQPNYGYTF
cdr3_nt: TGTGCCAGCAGCTTAACGTTATCATTCTCGAGACAGCCTAACTATGGCTACACCTTC

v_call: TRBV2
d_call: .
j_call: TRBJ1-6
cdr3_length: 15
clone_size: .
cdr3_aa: CASSERTDSNSPLHF
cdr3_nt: TGTGCCAGCAGTGAACGGACAGACTCTAATTCACCCCTCCACTTT

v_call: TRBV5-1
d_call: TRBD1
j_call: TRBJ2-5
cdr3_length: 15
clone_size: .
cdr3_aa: CASSLEAQGEETQYF
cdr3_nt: TGCGCCAGCAGCTTGGAAGCGCAGGGGGAAGAGACCCAGTACTTC

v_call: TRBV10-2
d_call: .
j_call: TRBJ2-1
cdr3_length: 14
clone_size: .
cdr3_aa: CASSEYNIYNEQFF
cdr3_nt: TGCGCCAGCAGTGAGTACAATATCTACAATGAGCAGTTCTTC

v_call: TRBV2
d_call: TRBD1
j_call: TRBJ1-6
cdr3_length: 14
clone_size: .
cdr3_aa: CASEGGQNNSPLHF
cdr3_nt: TGTGCCAGCGAGGGGGGACAGAATAATTCACCCCTCCACTTT

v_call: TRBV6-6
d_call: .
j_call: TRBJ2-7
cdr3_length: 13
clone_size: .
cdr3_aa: CASSYSPEGSVYF
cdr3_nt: TGTGCCAGCAGTTATTCCCCGGAGGGGTCAGTGTACTTC

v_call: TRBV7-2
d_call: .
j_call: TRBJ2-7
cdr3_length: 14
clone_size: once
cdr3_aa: CASSLDPNPDEQYF
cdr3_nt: TGTGCCAGCAGCTTAGACCCGAACCCGGACGAGCAGTACTTC

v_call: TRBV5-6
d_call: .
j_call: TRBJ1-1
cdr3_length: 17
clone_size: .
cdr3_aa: CASSPGLFSGMNTEAFF
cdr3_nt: TGTGCCAGCAGCCCGGGACTTTTCTCCGGGATGAACACTGAAGCTTTCTTT

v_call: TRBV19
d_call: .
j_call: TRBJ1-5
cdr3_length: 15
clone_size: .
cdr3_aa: CATQNEGNSNQPQHF
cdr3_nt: TGTGCCACTCAGAATGAGGGAAACAGCAATCAGCCCCAGCATTTT

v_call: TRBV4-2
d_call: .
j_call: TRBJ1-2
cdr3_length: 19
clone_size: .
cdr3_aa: CASSPPFKGDGGREYGYTF
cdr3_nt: TGTGCCAGCAGCCCCCCGTTTAAGGGGGATGGGGGACGGGAATATGGCTACACCTTC

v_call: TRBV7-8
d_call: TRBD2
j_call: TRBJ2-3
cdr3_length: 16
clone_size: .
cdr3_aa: CASSYSGGTSTDTQYF
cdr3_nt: TGTGCCAGCAGCTACAGCGGGGGTACTAGCACAGATACGCAGTATTTT

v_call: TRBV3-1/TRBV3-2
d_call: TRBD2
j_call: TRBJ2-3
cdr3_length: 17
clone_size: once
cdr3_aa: CASSRQLAGVTTDTQYF
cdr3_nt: TGTGCCAGCAGCCGACAACTAGCGGGGGTAACCACAGATACGCAGTATTTT

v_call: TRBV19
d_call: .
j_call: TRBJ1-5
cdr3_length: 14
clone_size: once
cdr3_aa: CASGVQGINQPQHF
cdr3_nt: TGTGCCAGTGGCGTGCAGGGGATCAATCAGCCCCAGCATTTT

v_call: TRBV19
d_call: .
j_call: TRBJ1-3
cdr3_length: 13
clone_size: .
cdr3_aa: CASRQSSGNTIYF
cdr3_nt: TGTGCCAGTAGACAGTCCTCTGGAAACACCATATATTTT

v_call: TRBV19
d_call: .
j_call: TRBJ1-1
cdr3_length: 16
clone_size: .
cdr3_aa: CASSVSLAASNTEAFF
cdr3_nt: TGTGCCAGTAGTGTATCTCTTGCGGCCAGCAACACTGAAGCTTTCTTT

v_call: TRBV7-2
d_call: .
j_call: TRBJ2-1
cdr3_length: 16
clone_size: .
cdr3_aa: CASSLSPTSSYNEQFF
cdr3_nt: TGTGCCAGCAGCTTATCCCCCACGAGCTCCTACAATGAGCAGTTCTTC

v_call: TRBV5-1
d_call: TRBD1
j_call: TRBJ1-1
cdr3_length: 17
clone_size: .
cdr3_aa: CASSGDRGFDRNTEAFF
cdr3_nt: TGCGCCAGCAGCGGAGACAGGGGGTTCGATCGGAACACTGAAGCTTTCTTT